This T cell receptor beta chain stems from a study of T cell changes during pregnancy in multiple sclerosis (dated by TCRdb to the late 2010s). Describing the broader study: The study looked at changes in the T cell repertoire across pregnancy in women with multiple sclerosis.

The method behind the library was the immunoSEQ multiplex PCR assay. TCRdb re-hosts the immuneACCESS table, in-frame sequences only. Its copies lack some clones; in the studies checked, an unresolved V gene accounts for under half of them, and the cause for the rest is not known. For this sample there are 22,000 or so clones; approximately 95% appear just once. 6.5% to 8% of the sample is held by the ten biggest clonotypes. Details on this clone: The antigen it recognizes is unknown. No base qualities exist here, and no much larger clone lies one base off it.

From the cysteine through the phenylalanine, the CDR3 covers 17 amino acids. This entry keeps only the CDR3 DNA: 51 bases, framed from base 1. Taken from the germline V gene, the CDR1 and CDR2 loops are MDHEN and SYDVKM. V is cut by 3 bases and J by 4 bases, and the space between the germline ends is 21 bases. The sequencing here drew on CD8+ T cells from peripheral blood mononuclear cells, taken in the third trimester of pregnancy. This TCR was recovered from a female donor with multiple sclerosis, enrolled in a pregnancy study. This chain is built from TRBV28 and TRBJ2-5, with TRBD2 as a weak D call on 5 bases. The DNA is TGTGCCAGCAGTTTTATCCTCGGAGGTGCGGACCGAGAGACCCAGTACTTC. Its translation reads: CASSFILGGADRETQYF.